This TCR beta chain was recovered during a study of neurological immune-mediated disorders. General study findings and limits: Healthy controls had more TCR clonal expansion than multiple sclerosis, which showed the least, whereas HTLV-1-associated myelopathy showed the most. Private repertoires in all groups were suggested, as expanded clones shared no CDR3 amino acid sequences across subjects.

This clonotype showed up many times. Its antigen remains unknown. The cDNA was produced through 5'RACE with 10-nucleotide random UMIs. TCRdb independently ran MiXCR on the 5' RACE reads; one entry per CDR3 protein. The sample includes about 74,000 distinct CDR3 sequences, around 5% of them seen just once. V shed 6 bases, J shed 6 bases, and the junction held 9 bases outside the gene matches. The CDR3 has 15 amino acids. Germline CDR1 is SGHRS and CDR2 is YFSETQ. From 2 million PBMCs stored at -80 C, the unsorted libraries were generated. The sequenced sample was PBMCs. The V call is TRBV5-1, the J call TRBJ2-1; 10 positions agree with TRBD1. The receptor was derived from a man aged 18 to 29 with multiple sclerosis. This CDR3 reads CASTPGQGGLNEQFF. The CDR3 DNA follows: TGCGCCAGCACCCCTGGACAGGGGGGACTCAATGAGCAGTTCTTC.